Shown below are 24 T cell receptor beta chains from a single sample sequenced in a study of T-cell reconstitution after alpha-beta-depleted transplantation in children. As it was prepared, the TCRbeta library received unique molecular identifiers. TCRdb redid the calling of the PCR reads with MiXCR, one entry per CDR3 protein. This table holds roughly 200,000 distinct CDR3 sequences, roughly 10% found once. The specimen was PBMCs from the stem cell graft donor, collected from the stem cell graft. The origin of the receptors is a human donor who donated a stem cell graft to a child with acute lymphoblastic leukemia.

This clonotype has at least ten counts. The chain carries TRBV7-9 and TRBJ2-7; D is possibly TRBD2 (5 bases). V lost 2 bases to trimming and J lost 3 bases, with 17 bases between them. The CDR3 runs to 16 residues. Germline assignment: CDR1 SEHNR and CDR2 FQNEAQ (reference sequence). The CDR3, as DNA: TGTGCCAGCAGCTTATCTCGGGGATGGCGAGGCTACGAGCAGTACTTC. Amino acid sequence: CASSLSRGWRGYEQYF.

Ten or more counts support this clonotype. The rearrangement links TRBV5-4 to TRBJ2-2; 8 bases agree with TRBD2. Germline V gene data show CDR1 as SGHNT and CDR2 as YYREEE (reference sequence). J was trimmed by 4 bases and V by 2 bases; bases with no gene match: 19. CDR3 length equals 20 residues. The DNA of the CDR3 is TGTGCCAGCAGCTTCCTCAATAATCCTAGCGCCGGGAGGGGCACCGGGGAGCTGTTTTTT. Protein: CASSFLNNPSAGRGTGELFF.

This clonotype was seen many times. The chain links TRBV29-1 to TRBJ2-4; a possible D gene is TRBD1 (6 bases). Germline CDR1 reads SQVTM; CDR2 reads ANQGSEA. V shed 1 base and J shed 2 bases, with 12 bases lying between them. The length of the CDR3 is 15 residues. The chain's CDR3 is CSVEVQGLSKNIQYF. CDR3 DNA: TGCAGCGTTGAAGTACAGGGTCTTTCCAAAAACATTCAGTACTTC.

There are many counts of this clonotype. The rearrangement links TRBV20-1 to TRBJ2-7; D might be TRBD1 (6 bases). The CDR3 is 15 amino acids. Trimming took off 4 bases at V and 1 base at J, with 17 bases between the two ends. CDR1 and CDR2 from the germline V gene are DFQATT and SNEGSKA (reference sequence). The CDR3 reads CSATLLTGTSYEQYF. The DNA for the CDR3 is TGCAGTGCTACCCTATTGACAGGAACATCCTACGAGCAGTACTTC.

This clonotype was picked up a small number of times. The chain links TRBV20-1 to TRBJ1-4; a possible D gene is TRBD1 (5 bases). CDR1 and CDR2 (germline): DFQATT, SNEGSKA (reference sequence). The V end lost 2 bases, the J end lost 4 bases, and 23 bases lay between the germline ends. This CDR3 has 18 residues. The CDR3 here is CSARQLGREGSGNEKLFF. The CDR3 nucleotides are TGCAGTGCTAGACAGCTCGGCAGGGAAGGGTCGGGTAATGAAAAACTGTTTTTT.

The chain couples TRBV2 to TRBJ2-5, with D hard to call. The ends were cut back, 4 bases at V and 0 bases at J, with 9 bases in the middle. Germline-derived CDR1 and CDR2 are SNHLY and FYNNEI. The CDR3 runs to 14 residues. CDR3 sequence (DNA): TGTGCCAGCAGTGTTGTCGAACACCAAGAGACCCAGTACTTC. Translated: CASSVVEHQETQYF.

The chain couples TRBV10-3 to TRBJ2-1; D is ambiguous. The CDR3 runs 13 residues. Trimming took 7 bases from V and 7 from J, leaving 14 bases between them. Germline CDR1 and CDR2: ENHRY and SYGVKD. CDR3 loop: CAITPFATNEQFF. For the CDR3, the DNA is TGTGCCATCACGCCCTTTGCTACTAATGAGCAGTTCTTC.

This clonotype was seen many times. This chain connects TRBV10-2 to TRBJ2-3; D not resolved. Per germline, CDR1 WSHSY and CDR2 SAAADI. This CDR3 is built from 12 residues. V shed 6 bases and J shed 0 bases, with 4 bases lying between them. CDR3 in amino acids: CASSRSTDTQYF. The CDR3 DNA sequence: TGCGCCAGCAGCAGAAGCACAGATACGCAGTATTTT.

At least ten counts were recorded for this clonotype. In DNA, the CDR3 is TGCAGTGCTAGAGATTACCAGGGCGCTAATGAAAAACTGTTTTTT. Translating it yields CSARDYQGANEKLFF. The V and J genes are TRBV20-1 and TRBJ1-4, with D possibly TRBD1 on 5 matching bases. Germline CDR1 is DFQATT and CDR2 is SNEGSKA (reference sequence). The CDR3 loop spans 15 amino acids. The ends were cut back, 0 bases at V and 3 bases at J, with 11 bases in the middle.

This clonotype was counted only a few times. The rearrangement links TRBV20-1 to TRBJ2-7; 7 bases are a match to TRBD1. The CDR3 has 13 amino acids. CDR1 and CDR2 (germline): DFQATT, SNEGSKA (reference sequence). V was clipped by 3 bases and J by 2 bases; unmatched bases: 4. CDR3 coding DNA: TGCAGTGCTAGTTGGACAGGTACCTACGAGCAGTACTTC. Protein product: CSASWTGTYEQYF.

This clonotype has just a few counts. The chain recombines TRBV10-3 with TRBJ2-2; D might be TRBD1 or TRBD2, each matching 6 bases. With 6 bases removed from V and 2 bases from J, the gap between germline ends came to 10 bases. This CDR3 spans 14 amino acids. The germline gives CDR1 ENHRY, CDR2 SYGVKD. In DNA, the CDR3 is TGTGCCATCAGGGCGGGACAAAACACCGGGGAGCTGTTTTTT. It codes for CAIRAGQNTGELFF.

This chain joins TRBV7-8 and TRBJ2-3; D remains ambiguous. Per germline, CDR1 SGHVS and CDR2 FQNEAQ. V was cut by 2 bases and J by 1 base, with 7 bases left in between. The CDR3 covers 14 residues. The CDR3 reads CASSLWQGTDTQYF. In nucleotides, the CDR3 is TGTGCCAGCAGCTTATGGCAGGGCACAGATACGCAGTATTTT.

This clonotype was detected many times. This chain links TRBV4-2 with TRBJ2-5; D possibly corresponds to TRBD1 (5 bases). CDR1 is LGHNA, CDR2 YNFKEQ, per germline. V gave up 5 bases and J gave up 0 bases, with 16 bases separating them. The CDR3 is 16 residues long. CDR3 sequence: CASSFSGAGDQETQYF. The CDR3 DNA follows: TGTGCCAGCAGCTTTAGTGGGGCAGGCGACCAAGAGACCCAGTACTTC.

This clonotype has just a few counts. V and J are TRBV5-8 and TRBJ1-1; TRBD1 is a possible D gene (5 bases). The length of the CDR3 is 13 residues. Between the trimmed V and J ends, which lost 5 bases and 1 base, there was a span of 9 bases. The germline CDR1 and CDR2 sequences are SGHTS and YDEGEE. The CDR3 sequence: CASSHTGNTEAFF. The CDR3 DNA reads TGTGCCAGCAGTCACACAGGGAACACTGAAGCTTTCTTT.

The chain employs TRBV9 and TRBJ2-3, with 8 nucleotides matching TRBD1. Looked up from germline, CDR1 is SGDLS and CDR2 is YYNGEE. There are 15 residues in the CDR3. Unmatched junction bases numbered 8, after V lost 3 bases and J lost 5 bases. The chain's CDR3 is CASSDLGQVIDTQYF. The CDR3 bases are TGTGCCAGCAGCGATTTGGGACAGGTAATAGATACGCAGTATTTT.

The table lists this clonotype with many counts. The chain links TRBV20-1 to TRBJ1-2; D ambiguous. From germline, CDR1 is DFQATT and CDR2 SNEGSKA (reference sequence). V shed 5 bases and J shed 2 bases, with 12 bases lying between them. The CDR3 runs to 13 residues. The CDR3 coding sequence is TGCAGTGCTCCCCAGGCAGTAAACTATGGCTACACCTTC. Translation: CSAPQAVNYGYTF.

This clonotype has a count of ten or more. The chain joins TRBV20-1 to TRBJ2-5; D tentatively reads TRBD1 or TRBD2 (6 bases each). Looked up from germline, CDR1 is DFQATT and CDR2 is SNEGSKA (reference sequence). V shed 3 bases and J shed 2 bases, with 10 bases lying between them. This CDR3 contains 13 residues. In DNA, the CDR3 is TGCAGTGCTAGTGAGGGGGGACAAGAGACCCAGTACTTC. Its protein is CSASEGGQETQYF.

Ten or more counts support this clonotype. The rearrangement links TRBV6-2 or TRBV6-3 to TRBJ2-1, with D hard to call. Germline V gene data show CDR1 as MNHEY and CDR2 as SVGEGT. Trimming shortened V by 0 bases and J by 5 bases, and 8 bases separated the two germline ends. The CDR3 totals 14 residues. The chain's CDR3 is CASSYSSSNNEQFF. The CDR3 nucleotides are TGTGCCAGCAGTTACTCGTCCAGTAACAATGAGCAGTTCTTC.

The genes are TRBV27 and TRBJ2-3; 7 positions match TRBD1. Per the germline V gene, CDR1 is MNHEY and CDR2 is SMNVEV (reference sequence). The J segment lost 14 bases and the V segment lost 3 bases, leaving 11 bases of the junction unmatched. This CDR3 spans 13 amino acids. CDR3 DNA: TGTGCCAGCAGTTTGAGAGGGGGCGGCTCTTTGTATTTT. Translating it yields CASSLRGGGSLYF.

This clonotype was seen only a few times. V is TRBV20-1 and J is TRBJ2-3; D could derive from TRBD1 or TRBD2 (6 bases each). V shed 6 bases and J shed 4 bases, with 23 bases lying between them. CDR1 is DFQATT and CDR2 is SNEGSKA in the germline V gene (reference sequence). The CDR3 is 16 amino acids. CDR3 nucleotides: TGCAGTGCCCAGGTCTGGTTGGGGGGCAGGTCAGATACGCAGTATTTT. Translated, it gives CSAQVWLGGRSDTQYF.

CDR3 in amino acids: CASSLSGIRVDEQYF. In DNA, the CDR3 is TGTGCCAGCAGTTTATCAGGGATCAGGGTAGACGAGCAGTACTTC. This sequence joins TRBV27 and TRBJ2-7, with D perhaps TRBD1 (5 bases). CDR1 is MNHEY and CDR2 is SMNVEV in the germline V gene (reference sequence). Trimming cost V 0 bases and J 5 bases, with 14 bases left between them. The CDR3 spans 15 residues.

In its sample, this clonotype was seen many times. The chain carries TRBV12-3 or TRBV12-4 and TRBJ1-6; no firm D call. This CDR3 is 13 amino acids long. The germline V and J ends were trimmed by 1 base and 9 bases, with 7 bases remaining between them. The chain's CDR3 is CASSLGRSSPLHF. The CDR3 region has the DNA TGTGCCAGCAGTTTAGGAAGGAGTTCACCCCTCCACTTT.

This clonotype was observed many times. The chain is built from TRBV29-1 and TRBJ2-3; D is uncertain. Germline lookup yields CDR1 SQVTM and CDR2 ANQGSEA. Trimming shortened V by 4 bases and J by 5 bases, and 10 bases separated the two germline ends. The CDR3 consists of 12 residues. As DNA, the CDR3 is TGCAGCGTTGGGGCCCCAGGAGATACGCAGTATTTT. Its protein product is CSVGAPGDTQYF.

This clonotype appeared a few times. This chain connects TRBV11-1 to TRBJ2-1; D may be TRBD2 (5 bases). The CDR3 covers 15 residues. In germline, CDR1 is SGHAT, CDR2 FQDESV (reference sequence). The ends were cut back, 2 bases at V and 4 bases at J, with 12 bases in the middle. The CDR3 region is CASSLTRGFYNEQFF. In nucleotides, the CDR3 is TGTGCCAGCAGCTTAACCCGGGGATTTTACAATGAGCAGTTCTTC.